These 22 T cell receptor beta chains originate from one sample sequenced in a study of molecular identifiers for immune sequencing clone quantification. TCRdb itself ran the PCR reads through MiXCR, one entry per CDR3 protein. The data show around 470,000 distinct CDR3 sequences, around 23% seen once. Source material: naive CD8+ T cells from blood, with Jurkat cell RNA spiked in. Subset of the sample: FACS-sorted CD8+CD4-CCR7+CD45RA+ naive T cells. Every receptor here comes from a human donor in good health. Some libraries in this study had Jurkat cell RNA spiked in.

The J gene is TRBJ2-5, the V gene TRBV7-9; D is undetermined. The CDR3 runs 13 residues. V was clipped by 4 bases and J by 5 bases, with 11 bases between them. In germline, CDR1 is SEHNR, CDR2 FQNEAQ (reference sequence). The CDR3 loop is CASSSLEIETQYF. DNA for the CDR3: TGTGCCAGCAGCTCCCTGGAAATTGAGACCCAGTACTTC.

Points on this clonotype: A much larger clone lies a single base off, so this may be a read error. The chain combines TRBV4-1 with TRBJ1-5, with 7 bases fitting TRBD1. Germline values: CDR1 MGHRA, CDR2 YSYEKL. The CDR3 spans 15 residues. CDR3 in amino acids: CARSQAGTVYQPQHF. The DNA for the CDR3 is TGCGCCCGCAGCCAAGCCGGGACAGTATATCAGCCCCAGCATTTT.

The chain carries TRBV27 and TRBJ1-5, with D possibly being TRBD1 (6 bases). V shed 6 bases and J shed 4 bases, with 16 bases lying between them. The CDR3 consists of 15 residues. Germline CDR1 reads MNHEY; CDR2 reads SMNVEV (reference sequence). The CDR3 DNA follows: TGTGCCAGCAGATTAGCAGGGGAAGCGAATCAGCCCCAGCATTTT. Its translation is CASRLAGEANQPQHF.

This clonotype has only a few counts. This chain links TRBV27 with TRBJ1-1; D unclear. The CDR3 is made up of 13 amino acids. The V gene's germline CDR1 is MNHEY and CDR2 SMNVEV (reference sequence). With 4 bases removed from V and 5 bases from J, the gap between germline ends came to 11 bases. The CDR3 DNA is TGTGCCAGCAGTTCACGTCGGGTAACTGAAGCTTTCTTT. It yields the protein CASSSRRVTEAFF.

This clonotype was observed at least ten times. The CDR3 is CSARDSRTAGMVYEQYF. CDR3 DNA: TGCAGTGCTAGAGATAGTCGGACGGCAGGGATGGTGTACGAGCAGTACTTC. V usage is TRBV20-1 and J usage is TRBJ2-7, with D perhaps TRBD1 (5 bases). The germline CDR1 and CDR2 sequences are DFQATT and SNEGSKA (reference sequence). CDR3 length: 17 residues. V lost 0 bases to trimming and J lost 4 bases, with 22 bases between them.

The V and J genes are TRBV4-3 and TRBJ1-2; D is unclear. The CDR3 length is 17 residues. V dropped 0 bases and J dropped 0 bases, with 14 bases sitting between them. CDR1 and CDR2 from the germline V gene are LGHNA and YSLEER. As DNA, the CDR3 is TGCGCCAGCAGCCAAGATTCAACAGTGGCCACTAACTATGGCTACACCTTC. Translation gives CASSQDSTVATNYGYTF.

In the case of this clonotype: The CDR3 does not end in the conserved phenylalanine or tryptophan, so this is likely a read error. This chain connects TRBV2 to TRBJ2-7; TRBD2 matches 7 bases. The CDR3 is 16 residues long. Germline V CDR1 and CDR2: SNHLY, FYNNEI. V was clipped by 6 bases and J by 4 bases; unmatched bases: 15. The CDR3 nucleotides read TGTGCCAGCAGCGAAAGCCTGGGAGGGCCCTCGTACGAGCAGTACTCC. Translating gives CASSESLGGPSYEQYS.

Concerning this clonotype: This could be a read error, since a much larger clone is one nucleotide away. The chain recombines TRBV9 with TRBJ2-7; D uncertain. Germline V lookup: CDR1 SGDLS, CDR2 YYNGEE. The ends were cut back, 3 bases at V and 0 bases at J, with 10 bases in the middle. This CDR3 spans 14 amino acids. The CDR3 loop reads CASSARVRSYEQYF. As DNA, the CDR3 is TGTGCCAGCAGCGCCCGTGTACGCTCCTACGAGCAGTACTTC.

This clonotype was seen a few times. CDR3 loop: CSGALADSYEQYF. CDR3 DNA sequence: TGCAGTGGTGCACTAGCGGACTCCTACGAGCAGTACTTC. The chain uses TRBV20-1 and TRBJ2-7; 8 bases line up with TRBD2. Germline V lookup: CDR1 DFQATT, CDR2 SNEGSKA (reference sequence). The CDR3 length is 13 residues. Trimming cost V 7 bases and J 0 bases; bases outside gene matches: 5.

The rearrangement links TRBV3-1 to TRBJ2-3; D may be TRBD1 or TRBD2 (5 bases each). Germline CDR1 is LGHDT and CDR2 is YNNKEL (reference sequence). V lost 6 bases, J lost 4 bases, and 17 bases lay in between. This CDR3 region has 15 residues. The CDR3 coding sequence is TGTGCCAGCAGACCCGGGACCTACTTGGCAGATACGCAGTATTTT. This sequence encodes CASRPGTYLADTQYF.

V is TRBV19 and J is TRBJ2-7; the D is unclear. V was clipped by 5 bases and J by 6 bases, with 17 bases between them. The CDR3 contains 14 residues. Germline loops: CDR1 LNHDA, CDR2 SQIVND (reference sequence). The CDR3 reads CASSPRALVVEQYF. The DNA of the CDR3 is TGTGCCAGTAGTCCTCGGGCCCTCGTTGTCGAGCAGTACTTC.

A word on this clonotype: Because it lacks the conserved phenylalanine or tryptophan at the end, this CDR3 is likely a read error. This sequence joins TRBV27 and TRBJ2-7; D not resolved. CDR3 size: 12 residues. Per germline, CDR1 MNHEY and CDR2 SMNVEV (reference sequence). Trimming removed 5 bases from V and 2 bases from J, with 7 bases in between. CDR3 sequence reads: CASSPAPYEQYS. Here the CDR3 DNA reads TGTGCCAGCAGTCCCGCCCCCTACGAGCAGTACTCC.

The chain combines TRBV6-5 with TRBJ2-2; TRBD2 is a possible D gene (6 bases). CDR1 and CDR2 (germline): MNHEY, SVGAGI. V was pared by 8 bases and J by 2 bases, with 15 bases between. The CDR3 is made up of 15 amino acids. The CDR3 bases are TGTGCCAGCGCCGAGACTAGATTTAACACCGGGGAGCTGTTTTTT. It yields the protein CASAETRFNTGELFF.

A few counts support this clonotype. A much larger clone is a single base away; this may be a read error. The V gene is TRBV5-1, the J gene TRBJ2-7; unclear D gene. The CDR3 sequence is 14 residues long. Germline loops: CDR1 SGHRS, CDR2 YFSETQ. CDR3 region: CASSLYGPSYAQYF. The CDR3 nucleotides read TGCGCCAGCAGCTTGTACGGACCCTCCTACGCGCAGTACTTC.

A remark on this clonotype: At one end, the junction sequence differs from germline, possibly due to a read error. This sequence joins TRBV7-6 and TRBJ2-7, with 7 bases matching TRBD1. CDR3 length: 14 residues. Germline V lookup: CDR1 SGHVS, CDR2 FNYEAQ. The CDR3 sequence: CASSLAAGGDEQCF. The CDR3 DNA reads as TGTGCCAGCAGCTTAGCGGCAGGGGGTGACGAGCAGTGCTTC.

There are many counts of this clonotype. The chain is built from TRBV3-1 and TRBJ1-1; perhaps TRBD1 as D (5 bases). The CDR3 totals 12 residues. CDR1 LGHDT and CDR2 YNNKEL come from the germline V gene (reference sequence). The V gene lost 4 bases and the J gene lost 6 bases, with 9 bases spanning the gap. CDR3 in amino acids: CASSPGIAEAFF. CDR3 DNA sequence: TGTGCCAGCAGCCCAGGGATAGCTGAAGCTTTCTTT.

On this clonotype: This may be a read error, as it is one base from a much larger clone. The chain has TRBV29-1 and TRBJ2-7, with D unresolved. V shed 4 bases and J shed 0 bases, with 10 bases lying between them. Germline V CDR1 and CDR2: SQVTM, ANQGSEA. The CDR3 loop spans 13 amino acids. CDR3 nucleotides: TGCAGCGTTGTCCCAGGCGGCTCCTACGAGCAGTACTTC. This encodes CSVVPGGSYEQYF.

Note on this clonotype: This may be a read error: a much more frequent sequence differs by one nucleotide. The chain is built from TRBV7-9 and TRBJ1-5; D perhaps matches TRBD1 (5 bases). The CDR3 totals 15 residues. CDR1 and CDR2 (germline): SEHNR, FQNEAQ (reference sequence). As DNA, the CDR3 is TGTACCAGCAGCTTAGGGGATGAACCAAATCAGCCCCAGCATTTT. Protein sequence: CTSSLGDEPNQPQHF.

The gene calls are TRBV30 and TRBJ2-2, with 7 nucleotides matching TRBD1. The CDR3 is 15 amino acids. V shed 4 bases, J shed 3 bases, and the junction held 8 bases outside the gene matches. Germline-derived CDR1 and CDR2 are GTSNPN and SVGIG (reference sequence). The DNA for the CDR3 is TGTGCCTGGAACTATGGACAGGTATACACCGGGGAGCTGTTTTTT. Residues: CAWNYGQVYTGELFF.

This clonotype was observed many times. This chain joins TRBV5-1 and TRBJ2-7, with D uncertain. This CDR3 is 15 amino acids long. Per germline, CDR1 SGHRS and CDR2 YFSETQ. V shed 2 bases and J shed 3 bases, with 15 bases lying between them. This CDR3 is CASSFGHTSDYEQYF. The DNA of the CDR3 is TGCGCCAGCAGCTTCGGCCACACCTCCGACTACGAGCAGTACTTC.

Turning to this clonotype: One base away lies a much larger clone, so this may be a sequencing read error. This chain links TRBV10-3 with TRBJ1-5; TRBD1 is a possible D gene (6 bases). Trimming removed 11 bases from V and 7 bases from J, with 21 bases in between. The CDR3 contains 14 residues. Germline lookup yields CDR1 ENHRY and CDR2 SYGVKD. CDR3: CAAGALGVGQPQHF. The CDR3 DNA follows: TGTGCCGCGGGGGCCCTAGGAGTCGGACAGCCCCAGCATTTT.

This clonotype was found a few times. The DNA of the CDR3 is TGTGCCAGCAGCTTAGGGTGGGGCCAGGGGGCCTACGAGCAGTACTTC. Translation: CASSLGWGQGAYEQYF. The chain couples TRBV7-2 to TRBJ2-7; TRBD1 matches 7 bases. With V trimmed by 1 base and J by 2 bases, 8 bases remained unmatched. Germline V lookup: CDR1 SGHTA, CDR2 FQGNSA. This CDR3 is 16 amino acids long.